This entry concerns a single TCR beta chain. No antigen is known for it. Per-nucleotide qualities are absent, and no much larger clonotype sits a single base away. A distance of 10 bases separates the germline ends of V and J, which lose 3 bases and 1 base respectively. There are 14 amino acids in the CDR3, from cysteine to phenylalanine inclusive. The DNA shown is the 42-base CDR3, in frame from base 1. CDR1 and CDR2, looked up from the germline V gene, are SNHLY and FYNNEI. What this sample's time point label stands for: baseline before first vaccination. The vaccinee samples were drawn from two UK trials, COV001 and COV002, one of which was a single-blind randomized controlled phase 2/3 trial testing AZD1222 (ChAdOx1 nCoV-19) in healthy adults. For TCRbeta chain sequencing, PBMC samples from trial participants were taken at day 0 and at day 28 after the second dose. The entry originates in a study of T cell responses to AZD1222 COVID-19 vaccine (dated by TCRdb to about 2021). In terms of the full investigation: Because spike-specific TCR depth and breadth did not differ between the two schedules, AZD1222 recipients who got a second dose at roughly 4 weeks were pooled with those who got a second dose at roughly 12 weeks. Trial participants were enrolled by age into 18-55, 56-69 and 70-plus year subgroups, with around 140, 26 and 57 TCR-sequenced participants respectively. TCR sequencing covered 233 trial participants: 207 given two doses of AZD1222 and approximately 26 given two doses of MenACWY control vaccine. What the study reported, not specific to this receptor: After two AZD1222 doses, spike-specific TCR breadth and depth were significantly higher than at day 0 and than in MenACWY recipients. The 56-69-year group was small, and its depth increase did not reach significance, likely because of low power. Reportedly, close to half of the unique spike-specific TCRs recognized epitopes lying outside the regions that are mutated in the B.1.351 and B.1.1.7 variants. Vaccine-associated CD4 TCRs spanned the whole spike protein, with dominant responses in regions 160-218 and 743-854. No day 14 peak-response samples were available, so repertoires were characterized only after the peak T cell response. Conclusions about previously exposed vaccinees are limited, since just a handful of AZD1222 recipients were seropositive for SARS-CoV-2 at baseline. Participants were mostly white British, with more females than males. The authors suggested clonal diversity may have been underestimated.

The CDR3 regions of human TCRbeta chains were subjected to immunosequencing. The source study handled its data this way. Repertoire TCRs were matched against a reference library of SARS-CoV-2-specific TCRs generated with the MIRA antigen-specificity platform. Breadth was defined as the fraction of unique TCRs that were SARS-CoV-2-associated, and depth was defined as the fraction of total T cells that were SARS-CoV-2-associated. Using the MIRA data, every spike-specific TCR was mapped to the spike region that the TCR reacted to and assigned to either a CD4 or a CD8 class. Log10-transformed breadth and depth values were compared by one-way ANOVA with Sidak's multiple comparisons tests. Imported from immuneACCESS, the table was reduced by TCRdb to in-frame sequences with V and J called. These copies leave out some clones; in studies compared against another copy, an unresolved V gene accounts for under half, and the cause of the remainder is not known. V and J calls and clone size are as listed in that table; D and trimming were resolved from the DNA. This sample holds about 140,000 clones; around 93% were observed only once. The ten largest clones add up to 2.5% to 3% of the sample.

The sample consisted of peripheral blood, taken on day 0 of AZD1222 vaccination. The receptor was derived from an adult in good health. The chain uses TRBV2 and TRBJ2-7; 5 matching bases give a weak D call of TRBD1. The base sequence is TGTGCCAGCAGTGACAGGGCACTTTCCTACGAGCAGTACTTC. Translated, this gives CASSDRALSYEQYF.